This passage covers 10 T cell receptor beta chains from one sample sequenced in a study of OX40 agonist ivuxolimab in advanced cancers. TCRdb's copy holds only in-frame clones and misses some; the assay was immunoSEQ multiplex PCR. Of fewer than 70,000 clones listed, 91% were seen once; the top ten hold around 15%. The sample here was CD4+ or CD8+ T cells sorted from blood, taken in a trial of the OX40 agonist ivuxolimab. Every receptor here comes from an adult with an advanced solid tumor such as melanoma, head and neck, liver or kidney cancer.

The genes are TRBV6-6 and TRBJ2-7; the match to TRBD1 covers 9 bases. The CDR3 length is 14 residues. The V and J ends lost 8 bases and 4 bases, in that order; junction bases with no gene match: 9. The germline V gene encodes CDR1 MNHNY and CDR2 SVGAGI (reference sequence). CDR3: CASEGRDRAYEQYF. CDR3 bases: TGTGCCAGCGAAGGGCGGGACAGGGCTTACGAGCAGTACTTC.

The V and J genes are TRBV11-1 and TRBJ2-2; D may be TRBD1 or TRBD2 (6 bases each). CDR3 length: 15 amino acids. Germline values: CDR1 SGHAT, CDR2 FQDESV (reference sequence). The V and J ends lost 8 bases and 5 bases respectively, with 18 bases between them. The CDR3 DNA reads as TGTGCCAGCGGGCTGACTCTAGGGGGGACCGGGGAGCTGTTTTTT. Translated, it gives CASGLTLGGTGELFF.

The chain combines TRBV27 with TRBJ1-2, with TRBD1 as a possible D gene (5 bases). Trimming left V 8 bases short and J 4 bases short, with 20 bases between. The CDR3 is 15 amino acids. Germline values: CDR1 MNHEY, CDR2 SMNVEV (reference sequence). CDR3 region: CASSRTPDLVYGYTF. The CDR3 bases are TGTGCCAGCTCTCGGACACCAGATTTGGTCTATGGCTACACCTTC.

This clone appeared a single time. The CDR3 DNA sequence: TGTGCCAGCAGCGCCCCTACAGACAGGAGCACCCCAGATACGCAGTATTTT. Translation: CASSAPTDRSTPDTQYF. V is TRBV5-8 and J is TRBJ2-3; TRBD1 is a possible D gene (6 bases). Trimming cost V 4 bases and J 4 bases, with 22 bases left between them. CDR3 length: 17 residues. Germline CDR1 is SGHTS and CDR2 is YDEGEE. Supplemented by reference TRBV5-8 and TRBJ2-3, the full variable domain reads EAGVTQSPTHLIKTRGQQATLRCSPISGHTSVYWYQQALGLGLQFLLWYDEGEERNRGNFPPRFSGRQFPNYSSELNVNALELEDSALYLCASSAPTDRSTPDTQYFGPGTRLTVL.

V and J are TRBV7-9 and TRBJ2-7, with TRBD2 matching 8 bases. The V segment lost 4 bases and the J segment 2 bases; nucleotides outside the gene matches: 7. Germline CDR1 reads SEHNR; CDR2 reads FQNEAQ (reference sequence). CDR3 length: 15 amino acids. Here the CDR3 DNA reads TGTGCCAGCAGCTCCGAAAGCGGGAGTGCCTACGAGCAGTACTTC. Residues: CASSSESGSAYEQYF.

This chain connects TRBV12-5 to TRBJ1-2; D might be TRBD1 (6 bases). With 1 base removed from V and 7 bases from J, the gap between germline ends came to 10 bases. Germline V gene lookup returns CDR1 LGHNT and CDR2 FRNRAP. The CDR3 has 13 amino acids. CDR3 bases: TGTGCTAGTGGTTTGGACAGGGTTCGTGGCTACACCTTC. It codes for CASGLDRVRGYTF. Full variable domain (missing parts from reference TRBV12-5 and TRBJ1-2): DARVTQTPRHKVTEMGQEVTMRCQPILGHNTVFWYRQTMMQGLELLAYFRNRAPLDDSGMPKDRFSAEMPDATLATLKIQPSEPRDSAVYFCASGLDRVRGYTFGSGTRLTVV.

This clone has just one count. This chain joins TRBV7-2 and TRBJ2-1; 10 nucleotides line up with TRBD2. Germline CDR1 and CDR2: SGHTA and FQGNSA. CDR3 length: 15 residues. The V gene end was trimmed by 2 bases and the J gene end by 10 bases; junction bases not matched to a gene: 8. The CDR3 is CASSLRLAGEWEQFF. In nucleotides, the CDR3 is TGTGCCAGCAGCTTAAGGCTAGCGGGAGAATGGGAGCAGTTCTTC.

The chain has TRBV9 and TRBJ2-7; 9 nucleotides match TRBD1. Germline CDR1 and CDR2: SGDLS and YYNGEE. V gave up 3 bases and J gave up 1 base; unmatched junction bases: 17. The CDR3 is 19 residues long. In DNA, the CDR3 is TGTGCCAGCAGCGCTTCTGGGACAGGGTTTCCAACTCCATCCTACGAGCAGTACTTC. Protein product: CASSASGTGFPTPSYEQYF.

The CDR3 DNA reads as TGTGCCAGCAAGACTATCACAGATACGCAGTATTTT. As protein: CASKTITDTQYF. The gene calls are TRBV6-1 and TRBJ2-3; D might be TRBD2 (5 bases). This CDR3 has 12 amino acids. Trimming took 7 bases from V and 2 from J, leaving 7 bases between them. CDR1 MNHNS and CDR2 SASEGT come from the germline V gene.

The chain links TRBV11-1 to TRBJ2-2; no reliable D call. The length of the CDR3 is 12 residues. CDR1 and CDR2 from the germline V gene are SGHAT and FQDESV (reference sequence). V lost 1 base, J lost 6 bases, and 3 bases lay in between. The CDR3 here is CASSLEAGELFF. The CDR3 DNA reads as TGTGCCAGCAGCTTAGAGGCCGGGGAGCTGTTTTTT.